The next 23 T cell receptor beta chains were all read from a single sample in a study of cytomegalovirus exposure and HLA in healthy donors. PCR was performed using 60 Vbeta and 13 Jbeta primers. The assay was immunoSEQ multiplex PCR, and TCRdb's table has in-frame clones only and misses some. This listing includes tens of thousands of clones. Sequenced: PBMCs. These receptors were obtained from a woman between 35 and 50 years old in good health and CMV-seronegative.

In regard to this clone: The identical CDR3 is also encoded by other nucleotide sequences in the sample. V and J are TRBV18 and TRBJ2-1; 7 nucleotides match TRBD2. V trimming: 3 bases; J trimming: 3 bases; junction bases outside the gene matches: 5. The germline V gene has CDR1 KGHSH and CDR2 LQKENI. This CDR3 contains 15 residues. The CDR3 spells CASSPGLADYNEQFF. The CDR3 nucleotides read TGTGCCAGCTCACCCGGTCTAGCGGACTACAATGAGCAGTTCTTC.

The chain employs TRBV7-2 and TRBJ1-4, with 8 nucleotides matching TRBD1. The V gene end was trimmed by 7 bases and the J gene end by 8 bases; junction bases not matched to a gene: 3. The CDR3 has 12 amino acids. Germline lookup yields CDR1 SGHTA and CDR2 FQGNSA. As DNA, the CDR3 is TGTGCCAGCAACGACAGGGGAGAAAAACTGTTTTTT. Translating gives CASNDRGEKLFF. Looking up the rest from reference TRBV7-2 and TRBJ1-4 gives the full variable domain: GAGVSQSPSNKVTEKGKDVELRCDPISGHTALYWYRQSLGQGLEFLIYFQGNSAPDKSGLPSDRFSAERTGGSVSTLTIQRTQQEDSAVYLCASNDRGEKLFFGSGTQLSVL.

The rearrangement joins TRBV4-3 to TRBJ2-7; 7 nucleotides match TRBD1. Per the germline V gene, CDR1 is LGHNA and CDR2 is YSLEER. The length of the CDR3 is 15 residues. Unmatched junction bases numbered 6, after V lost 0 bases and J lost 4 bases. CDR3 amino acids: CASSQDQRGPYEQYF. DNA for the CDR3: TGCGCCAGCAGCCAAGATCAAAGGGGGCCGTACGAGCAGTACTTC.

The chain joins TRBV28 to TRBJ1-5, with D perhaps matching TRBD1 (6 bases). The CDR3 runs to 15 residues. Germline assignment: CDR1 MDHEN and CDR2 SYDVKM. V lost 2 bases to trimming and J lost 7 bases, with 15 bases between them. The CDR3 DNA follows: TGTGCCAGCAGTTTAAGAAGGGGGGGGCACCAGCCCCAGCATTTT. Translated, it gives CASSLRRGGHQPQHF.

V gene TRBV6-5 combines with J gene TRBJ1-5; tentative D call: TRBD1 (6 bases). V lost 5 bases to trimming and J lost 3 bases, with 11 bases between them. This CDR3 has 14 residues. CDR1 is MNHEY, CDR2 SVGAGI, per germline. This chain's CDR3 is CASSEGQINQPQHF. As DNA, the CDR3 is TGTGCCAGCAGTGAAGGACAGATCAATCAGCCCCAGCATTTT.

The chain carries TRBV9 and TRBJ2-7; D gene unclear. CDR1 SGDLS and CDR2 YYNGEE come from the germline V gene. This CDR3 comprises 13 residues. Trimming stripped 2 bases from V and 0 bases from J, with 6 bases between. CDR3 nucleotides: TGTGCCAGCAGCGTTGGTAGCTCCTACGAGCAGTACTTC. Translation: CASSVGSSYEQYF.

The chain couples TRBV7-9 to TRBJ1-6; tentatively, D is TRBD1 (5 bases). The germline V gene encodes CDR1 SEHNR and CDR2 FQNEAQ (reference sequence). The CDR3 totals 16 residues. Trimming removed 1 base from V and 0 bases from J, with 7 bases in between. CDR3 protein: CASSLGQNSYNSPLHF. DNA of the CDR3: TGTGCCAGCAGCTTAGGACAGAACTCCTATAATTCACCCCTCCACTTT.

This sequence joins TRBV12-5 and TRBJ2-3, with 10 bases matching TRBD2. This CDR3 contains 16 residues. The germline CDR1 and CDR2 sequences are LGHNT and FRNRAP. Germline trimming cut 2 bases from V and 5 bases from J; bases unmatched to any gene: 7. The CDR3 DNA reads TGTGCTAGTGGTTTGAGCGGGAGGGCCGGGGGAGATACGCAGTATTTT. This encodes CASGLSGRAGGDTQYF. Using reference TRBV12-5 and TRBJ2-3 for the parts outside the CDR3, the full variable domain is DARVTQTPRHKVTEMGQEVTMRCQPILGHNTVFWYRQTMMQGLELLAYFRNRAPLDDSGMPKDRFSAEMPDATLATLKIQPSEPRDSAVYFCASGLSGRAGGDTQYFGPGTRLTVL.

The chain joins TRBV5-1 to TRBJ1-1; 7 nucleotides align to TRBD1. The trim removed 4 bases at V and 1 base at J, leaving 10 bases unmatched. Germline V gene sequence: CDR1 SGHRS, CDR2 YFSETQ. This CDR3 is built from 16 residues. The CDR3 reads CASSLSRQGKNTEAFF. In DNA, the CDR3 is TGCGCCAGCAGCCTATCTCGACAGGGAAAGAACACTGAAGCTTTCTTT.

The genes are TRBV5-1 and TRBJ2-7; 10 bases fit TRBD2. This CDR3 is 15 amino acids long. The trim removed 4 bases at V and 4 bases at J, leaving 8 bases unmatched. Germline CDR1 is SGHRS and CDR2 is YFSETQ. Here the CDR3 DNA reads TGCGCCAGCAGCGACGGGACTAGCGTGCCATACGAGCAGTACTTC. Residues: CASSDGTSVPYEQYF. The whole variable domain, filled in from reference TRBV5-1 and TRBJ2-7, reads KAGVTQTPRYLIKTRGQQVTLSCSPISGHRSVSWYQQTPGQGLQFLFEYFSETQRNKGNFPGRFSGRQFSNSRSEMNVSTLELGDSALYLCASSDGTSVPYEQYFGPGTRLTVT.

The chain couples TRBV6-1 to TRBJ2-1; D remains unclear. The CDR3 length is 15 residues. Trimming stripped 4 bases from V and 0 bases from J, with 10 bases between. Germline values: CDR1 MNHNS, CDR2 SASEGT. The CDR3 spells CASSVTLSSYNEQFF. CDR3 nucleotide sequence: TGTGCCAGCAGTGTAACCTTGAGCTCCTACAATGAGCAGTTCTTC.

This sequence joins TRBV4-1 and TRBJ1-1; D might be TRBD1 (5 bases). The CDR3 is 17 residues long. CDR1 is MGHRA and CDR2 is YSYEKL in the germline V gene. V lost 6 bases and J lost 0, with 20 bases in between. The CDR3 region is CASSYPLGGSLNTEAFF. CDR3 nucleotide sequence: TGCGCCAGCAGTTATCCCCTCGGGGGATCCTTGAACACTGAAGCTTTCTTT.

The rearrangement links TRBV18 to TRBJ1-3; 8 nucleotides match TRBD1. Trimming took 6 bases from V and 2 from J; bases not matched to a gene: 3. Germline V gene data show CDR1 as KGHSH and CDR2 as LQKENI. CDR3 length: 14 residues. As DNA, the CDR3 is TGTGCCAGCTCGTCGACAGGGGCTGGAAACACCATATATTTT. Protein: CASSSTGAGNTIYF.

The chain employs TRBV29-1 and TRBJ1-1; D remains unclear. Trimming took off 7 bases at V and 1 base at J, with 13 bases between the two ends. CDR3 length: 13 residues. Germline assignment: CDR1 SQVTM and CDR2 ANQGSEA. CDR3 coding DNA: TGCAGCGGTAGCCTCGGAACGAACACTGAAGCTTTCTTT. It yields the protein CSGSLGTNTEAFF.

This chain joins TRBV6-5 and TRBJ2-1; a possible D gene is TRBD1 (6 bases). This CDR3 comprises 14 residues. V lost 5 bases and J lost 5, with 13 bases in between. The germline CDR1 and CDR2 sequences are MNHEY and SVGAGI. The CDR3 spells CASSNLDSDNEQFF. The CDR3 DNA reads TGTGCCAGCAGTAACCTGGACAGCGACAATGAGCAGTTCTTC.

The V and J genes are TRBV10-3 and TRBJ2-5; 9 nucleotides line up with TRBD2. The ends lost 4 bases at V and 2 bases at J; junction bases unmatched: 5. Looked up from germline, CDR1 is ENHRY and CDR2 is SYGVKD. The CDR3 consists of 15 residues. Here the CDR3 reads CAISGIAGDQETQYF. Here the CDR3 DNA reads TGTGCCATCAGTGGAATAGCGGGGGATCAAGAGACCCAGTACTTC.

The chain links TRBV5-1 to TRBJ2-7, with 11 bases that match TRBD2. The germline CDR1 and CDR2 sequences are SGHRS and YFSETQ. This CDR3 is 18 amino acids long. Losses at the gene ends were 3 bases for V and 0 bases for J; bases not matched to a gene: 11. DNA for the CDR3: TGCGCCAGCAGCTGTGCCCCATTAGCGGGGGGGGCCTCCTACGAGCAGTACTTC. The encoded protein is CASSCAPLAGGASYEQYF.

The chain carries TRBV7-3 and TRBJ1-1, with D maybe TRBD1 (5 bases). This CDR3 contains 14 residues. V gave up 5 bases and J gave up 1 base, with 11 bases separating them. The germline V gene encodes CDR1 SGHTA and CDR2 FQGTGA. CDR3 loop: CASSPPRENTEAFF. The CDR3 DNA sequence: TGTGCCAGCAGCCCTCCCAGGGAGAACACTGAAGCTTTCTTT.

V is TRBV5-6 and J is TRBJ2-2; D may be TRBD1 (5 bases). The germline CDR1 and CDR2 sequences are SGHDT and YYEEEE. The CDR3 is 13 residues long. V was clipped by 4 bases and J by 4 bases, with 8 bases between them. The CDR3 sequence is CASSPGFTGELFF. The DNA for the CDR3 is TGTGCCAGCAGCCCAGGGTTCACCGGGGAGCTGTTTTTT.

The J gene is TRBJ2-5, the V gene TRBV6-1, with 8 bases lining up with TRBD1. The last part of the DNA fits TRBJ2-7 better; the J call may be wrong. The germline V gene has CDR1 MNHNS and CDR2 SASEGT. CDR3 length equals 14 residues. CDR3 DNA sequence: TGTGCCAGTTGGACAGGGTATACGAGATACGAGCAGTACTTC. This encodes CASWTGYTRYEQYF.

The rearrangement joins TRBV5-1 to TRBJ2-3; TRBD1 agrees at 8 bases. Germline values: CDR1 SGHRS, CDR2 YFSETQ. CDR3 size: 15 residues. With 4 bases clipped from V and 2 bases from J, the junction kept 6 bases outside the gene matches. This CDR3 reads CASSRTGTFTDTQYF. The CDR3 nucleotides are TGCGCCAGCAGCCGGACAGGGACTTTCACAGATACGCAGTATTTT.

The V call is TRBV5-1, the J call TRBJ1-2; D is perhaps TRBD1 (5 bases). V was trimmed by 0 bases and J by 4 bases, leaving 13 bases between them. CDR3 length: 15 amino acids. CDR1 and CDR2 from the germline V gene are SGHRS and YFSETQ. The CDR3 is CASSLGPQGGYGYTF. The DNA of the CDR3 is TGCGCCAGCAGCTTGGGTCCCCAGGGAGGCTATGGCTACACCTTC.

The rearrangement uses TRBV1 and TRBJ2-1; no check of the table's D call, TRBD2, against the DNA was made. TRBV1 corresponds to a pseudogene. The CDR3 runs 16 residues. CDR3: CTSSQARGGRSNEQFF. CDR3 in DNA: TGCACCAGCAGCCAAGCCCGCGGGGGGAGGTCCAATGAGCAGTTCTTC.